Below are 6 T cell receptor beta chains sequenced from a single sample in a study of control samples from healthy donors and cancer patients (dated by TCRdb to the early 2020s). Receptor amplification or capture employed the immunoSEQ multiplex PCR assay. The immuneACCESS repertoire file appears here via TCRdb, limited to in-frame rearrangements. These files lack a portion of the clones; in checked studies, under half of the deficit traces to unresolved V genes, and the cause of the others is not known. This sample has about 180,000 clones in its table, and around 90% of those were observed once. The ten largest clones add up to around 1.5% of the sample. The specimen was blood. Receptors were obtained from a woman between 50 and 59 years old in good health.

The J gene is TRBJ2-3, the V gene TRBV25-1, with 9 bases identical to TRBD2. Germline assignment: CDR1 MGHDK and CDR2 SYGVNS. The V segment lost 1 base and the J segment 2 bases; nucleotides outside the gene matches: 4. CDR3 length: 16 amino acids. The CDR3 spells CASSELAGVVTDTQYF. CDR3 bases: TGTGCCAGCAGTGAATTAGCGGGAGTTGTCACAGATACGCAGTATTTT.

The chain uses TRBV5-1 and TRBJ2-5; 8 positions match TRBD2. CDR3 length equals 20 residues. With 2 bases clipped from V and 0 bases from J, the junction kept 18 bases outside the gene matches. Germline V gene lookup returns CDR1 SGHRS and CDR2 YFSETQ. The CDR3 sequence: CASSFSGELDNRAYQETQYF. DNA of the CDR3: TGCGCCAGCAGCTTTAGCGGGGAACTCGACAATAGAGCGTACCAAGAGACCCAGTACTTC.

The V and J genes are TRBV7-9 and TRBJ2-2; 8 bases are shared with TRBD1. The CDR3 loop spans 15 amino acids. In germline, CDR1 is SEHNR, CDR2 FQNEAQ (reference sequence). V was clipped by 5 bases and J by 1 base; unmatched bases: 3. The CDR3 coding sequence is TGTGCCAGCAGCCCTGGACAGGGGAACACCGGGGAGCTGTTTTTT. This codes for CASSPGQGNTGELFF.

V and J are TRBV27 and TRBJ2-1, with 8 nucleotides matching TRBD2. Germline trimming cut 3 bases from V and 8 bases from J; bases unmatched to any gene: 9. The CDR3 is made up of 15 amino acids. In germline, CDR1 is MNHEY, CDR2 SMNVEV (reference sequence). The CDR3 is CASSLTPLLADEQFF. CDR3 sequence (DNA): TGTGCCAGCAGTTTGACCCCCCTACTAGCGGATGAGCAGTTCTTC.

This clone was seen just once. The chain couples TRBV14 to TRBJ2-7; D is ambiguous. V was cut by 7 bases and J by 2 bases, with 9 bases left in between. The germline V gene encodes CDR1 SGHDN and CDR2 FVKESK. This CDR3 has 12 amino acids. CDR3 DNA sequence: TGTGCCAGCAACCATATGCCCTACGAGCAGTACTTC. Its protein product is CASNHMPYEQYF. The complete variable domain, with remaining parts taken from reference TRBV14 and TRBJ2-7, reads EAGVTQFPSHSVIEKGQTVTLRCDPISGHDNLYWYRRVMGKEIKFLLHFVKESKQDESGMPNNRFLAERTGGTYSTLKVQPAELEDSGVYFCASNHMPYEQYFGPGTRLTVT.

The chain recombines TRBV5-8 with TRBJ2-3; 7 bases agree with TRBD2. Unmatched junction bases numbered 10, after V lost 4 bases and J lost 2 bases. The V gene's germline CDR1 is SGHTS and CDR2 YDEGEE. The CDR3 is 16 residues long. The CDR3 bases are TGTGCCAGCAGCCTGGAGAGGCTAGCGGACACAGATACGCAGTATTTT. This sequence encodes CASSLERLADTDTQYF.